A single sample gave rise to the 20 T cell receptor beta chains below, sequenced in a study of cytomegalovirus exposure and HLA in healthy donors. Some clones are missing from TCRdb's copy, which holds only in-frame ones; the method was immunoSEQ multiplex PCR. The top ten clones hold 0.95% to 1.5% of a sample with roughly 250,000 clones, about 86% of them seen once. The material sequenced was PBMCs. The receptor set was obtained from a woman aged 25 to 39 in good health and CMV-seropositive.

The rearrangement joins TRBV5-6 to TRBJ2-4, with TRBD2 matching over 8 bases. Germline-derived CDR1 and CDR2 are SGHDT and YYEEEE. V gave up 4 bases and J gave up 0 bases; unmatched junction bases: 6. This CDR3 is 16 amino acids long. The CDR3 spells CASSTGLAAAKNIQYF. CDR3 in DNA: TGTGCCAGCAGCACCGGACTAGCAGCAGCCAAAAACATTCAGTACTTC.

The rearrangement joins TRBV19 to TRBJ1-2, with D possibly being TRBD1 (6 bases). Trimming shortened V by 10 bases and J by 2 bases, and 14 bases separated the two germline ends. Germline V gene lookup returns CDR1 LNHDA and CDR2 SQIVND (reference sequence). The CDR3 is made up of 13 amino acids. This CDR3 reads CATLAGANYGYTF. For the CDR3, the DNA is TGTGCCACATTGGCAGGGGCAAACTATGGCTACACCTTC.

The CDR3 loop reads CASTLGRNTGTEAFF. The CDR3 DNA follows: TGTGCCAGCACCCTAGGGCGAAACACGGGGACTGAAGCTTTCTTT. The V gene is TRBV7-8, the J gene TRBJ1-1; D uncertain. Trimming left V 7 bases short and J 5 bases short, with 20 bases between. Germline CDR1 reads SGHVS; CDR2 reads FQNEAQ. The CDR3 has 15 amino acids.

The chain is built from TRBV5-5 and TRBJ1-4, with 7 bases fitting TRBD1. The germline CDR1 and CDR2 sequences are SGHKS and YYEKEE (reference sequence). The length of the CDR3 is 15 residues. V was pared by 4 bases and J by 4 bases, with 7 bases of the junction left unmatched. The CDR3 coding sequence is TGTGCCAGCAGCCCCGGGACAGTCCTTAATGAAAAACTGTTTTTT. It translates to CASSPGTVLNEKLFF.

The chain employs TRBV5-1 and TRBJ2-1, with 14 positions matching TRBD2. Germline CDR1 reads SGHRS; CDR2 reads YFSETQ. The CDR3 runs 15 residues. The V segment lost 4 bases and the J segment 8 bases; nucleotides outside the gene matches: 5. The CDR3 spells CASSKGLAGADEQFF. CDR3 coding DNA: TGCGCCAGCAGCAAGGGACTAGCGGGAGCCGATGAGCAGTTCTTC.

The chain combines TRBV5-1 with TRBJ1-4, with a tentative D call TRBD1 (6 bases). The CDR3 is 15 residues long. CDR1 is SGHRS and CDR2 is YFSETQ in the germline V gene. V lost 0 bases to trimming and J lost 5 bases, with 11 bases between them. The CDR3 DNA follows: TGCGCCAGCAGCTTGGGAGGGGGATCAAATGAAAAACTGTTTTTT. Residues: CASSLGGGSNEKLFF.

This chain uses TRBV5-1 with TRBJ2-1, with TRBD2 matching over 8 bases. With 1 base clipped from V and 4 bases from J, the junction kept 4 bases outside the gene matches. CDR1 and CDR2 (germline): SGHRS, YFSETQ. This CDR3 comprises 15 residues. The CDR3 loop reads CASSLLGGRYNEQFF. The CDR3 nucleotides are TGCGCCAGCAGCTTGCTGGGCGGGAGGTACAATGAGCAGTTCTTC.

This chain joins TRBV5-1 and TRBJ2-3, with D uncertain. The germline V and J ends were trimmed by 0 bases and 0 bases, with 8 bases remaining between them. From germline, CDR1 is SGHRS and CDR2 YFSETQ. The CDR3 length is 15 residues. This CDR3 reads CASSLVAVSTDTQYF. The CDR3 DNA sequence: TGCGCCAGCAGCTTGGTCGCGGTTAGCACAGATACGCAGTATTTT.

The J gene is TRBJ1-5, the V gene TRBV21-1; TRBD1, as called in the table, went unchecked against the DNA. TRBV21-1 is termed a pseudogene. The CDR3 spans 16 residues. The DNA for the CDR3 is TGTGCCAGCAGCTCCGGGACACCTTATAGCAATCAGCCCCAGCATTTT. Translated, it gives CASSSGTPYSNQPQHF.

The chain combines TRBV5-1 with TRBJ2-1, with 7 bases lining up with TRBD2. Germline CDR1 reads SGHRS; CDR2 reads YFSETQ. The CDR3 runs to 13 residues. The V gene end was trimmed by 4 bases and the J gene end by 10 bases; junction bases not matched to a gene: 8. CDR3 amino acids: CASSPEGAGEQFF. In DNA form, the CDR3 reads TGCGCCAGCAGCCCGGAGGGAGCGGGAGAGCAGTTCTTC.

This clone was seen more than once but under ten times. The V gene is TRBV25-1, the J gene TRBJ2-3; a weak D match, TRBD2 (6 bases). The CDR3 contains 14 residues. The ends were cut back, 4 bases at V and 4 bases at J, with 12 bases in the middle. Germline V gene lookup returns CDR1 MGHDK and CDR2 SYGVNS. CDR3 DNA sequence: TGTGCCAGCAGTGCGACTAGAGGCGCAGATACGCAGTATTTT. It codes for CASSATRGADTQYF. Looking up the rest from reference TRBV25-1 and TRBJ2-3 gives the full variable domain: EADIYQTPRYLVIGTGKKITLECSQTMGHDKMYWYQQDPGMELHLIHYSYGVNSTEKGDLSSESTVSRIRTEHFPLTLESARPSHTSQYLCASSATRGADTQYFGPGTRLTVL.

The chain uses TRBV29-1 and TRBJ2-7; D is unclear. The CDR3 contains 15 residues. Germline lookup yields CDR1 SQVTM and CDR2 ANQGSEA. V gave up 1 base and J gave up 4 bases, with 17 bases separating them. DNA for the CDR3: TGCAGCGTTGAAGTAAAGGAGCCGACGGAATACGAGCAGTACTTC. Its protein is CSVEVKEPTEYEQYF.

The gene calls are TRBV28 and TRBJ2-7, with TRBD2 matching 7 bases. This CDR3 is built from 11 residues. Trimming cost V 7 bases and J 6 bases; bases outside gene matches: 3. Germline CDR1 MDHEN, CDR2 SYDVKM. The DNA of the CDR3 is TGTGCCAGCACTCGCGGGGGCGAGCAGTACTTC. Its protein is CASTRGGEQYF.

The rearrangement joins TRBV19 to TRBJ1-5; unclear D gene. Germline V CDR1 and CDR2: LNHDA, SQIVND (reference sequence). The V gene lost 3 bases and the J gene lost 4 bases, with 10 bases spanning the gap. The CDR3 covers 14 residues. DNA for the CDR3: TGTGCCAGTAGTATTTCACAGCCTAATCAGCCCCAGCATTTT. As protein: CASSISQPNQPQHF. Looking up the rest from reference TRBV19 and TRBJ1-5 gives the full variable domain: DGGITQSPKYLFRKEGQNVTLSCEQNLNHDAMYWYRQDPGQGLRLIYYSQIVNDFQKGDIAEGYSVSREKKESFPLTVTSAQKNPTAFYLCASSISQPNQPQHFGDGTRLSIL.

This clone was seen once. This sequence joins TRBV19 and TRBJ2-1, with a possible D match to TRBD2 (6 bases). Trimming pared 7 bases from V and 5 bases from J, leaving 15 bases between. Germline V CDR1 and CDR2: LNHDA, SQIVND (reference sequence). The CDR3 length is 14 residues. CDR3 sequence reads: CASNQRDFDNEQFF. The CDR3 DNA reads TGTGCCAGTAACCAAAGGGACTTCGACAATGAGCAGTTCTTC.

This chain links TRBV11-3 with TRBJ2-7, with 8 nucleotides matching TRBD2. The germline V gene encodes CDR1 SGHNT and CDR2 YENEEA. The CDR3 consists of 15 residues. V was clipped by 5 bases and J by 1 base; unmatched bases: 7. CDR3 DNA sequence: TGTGCCAGCAGCCACGGGGGGGCAGGGTCCTACGAGCAGTACTTC. Translation: CASSHGGAGSYEQYF. Variable domain in full (rest from reference TRBV11-3 and TRBJ2-7): EAGVVQSPRYKIIEKKQPVAFWCNPISGHNTLYWYLQNLGQGPELLIRYENEEAVDDSQLPKDRFSAERLKGVDSTLKIQPAELGDSAVYLCASSHGGAGSYEQYFGPGTRLTVT.

This clone was counted between two and nine times. V and J are TRBV18 and TRBJ2-5; a weak D match, TRBD2 (6 bases). Germline values: CDR1 KGHSH, CDR2 LQKENI. Trimming removed 3 bases at V and 9 bases at J, with 17 bases between. The CDR3 extends over 14 amino acids. DNA of the CDR3: TGTGCCAGCTCACCTACTAGCCTTAGTGAGGCCCAGTACTTC. As protein: CASSPTSLSEAQYF.

The V gene is TRBV7-8, the J gene TRBJ1-1, with 8 nucleotides matching TRBD1. CDR1 is SGHVS and CDR2 is FQNEAQ in the germline V gene. J gave up 4 bases and V 7 bases, and 5 bases lay outside the gene matches. This CDR3 contains 13 residues. The CDR3 nucleotides read TGTGCCAGCACCCAGGGGGCCTCCACTGAAGCTTTCTTT. Translation gives CASTQGASTEAFF.

The table lists this clone with a count of one. The rearrangement joins TRBV11-1 to TRBJ2-1; weak D call: TRBD2 (5 bases). V gave up 4 bases and J gave up 7 bases, with 11 bases separating them. The CDR3 is 13 amino acids. Germline assignment: CDR1 SGHAT and CDR2 FQDESV (reference sequence). CDR3 protein: CASSSRSVNEQFF. CDR3 DNA sequence: TGTGCCAGCAGCTCTCGTAGCGTGAATGAGCAGTTCTTC.

This chain links TRBV19 with TRBJ2-3, with D possibly TRBD1 on 6 matching bases. Germline V lookup: CDR1 LNHDA, CDR2 SQIVND (reference sequence). This CDR3 region has 13 residues. V dropped 7 bases and J dropped 0 bases, with 8 bases sitting between them. The CDR3 DNA reads TGTGCCAGTAAGGACAGAAGCACAGATACGCAGTATTTT. Translated: CASKDRSTDTQYF.